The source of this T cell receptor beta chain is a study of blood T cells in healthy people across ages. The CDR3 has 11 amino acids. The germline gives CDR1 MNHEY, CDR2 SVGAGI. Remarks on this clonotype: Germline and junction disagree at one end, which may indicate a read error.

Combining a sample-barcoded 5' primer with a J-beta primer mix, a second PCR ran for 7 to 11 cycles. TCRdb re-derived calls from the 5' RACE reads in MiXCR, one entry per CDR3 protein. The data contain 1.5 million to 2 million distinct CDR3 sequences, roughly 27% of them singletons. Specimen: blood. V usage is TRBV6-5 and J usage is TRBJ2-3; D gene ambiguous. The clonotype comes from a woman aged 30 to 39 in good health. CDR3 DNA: TGTGTCAGCAGTAGAGAAGATACGCAGTATTTT. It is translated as CVSSREDTQYF.